This paragraph covers one TCR beta chain sequence. The diagnostic colonoscopy in ulcerative colitis patients preceded any immunosuppressive treatment. This entry comes from a study of pediatric ulcerative colitis. From germline, CDR1 is SGHDT and CDR2 YYEEEE. Trimming removed 2 bases at V and 5 bases at J, with 13 bases between. This CDR3 is 14 amino acids long. The method was immunoSEQ multiplex PCR; TCRdb's version includes in-frame clones alone and lacks a portion of them. The sample has around 64,000 clones, around four fifths seen once. The chain carries TRBV5-6 and TRBJ1-2; no definite D call. The TCR comes from a boy aged 10-17 years with moderate ulcerative colitis. Sequencing input: blood. CDR3 sequence reads: CASSFAQKGYGYTF. The DNA for the CDR3 is TGTGCCAGCAGCTTCGCACAGAAAGGGTATGGCTACACCTTC.